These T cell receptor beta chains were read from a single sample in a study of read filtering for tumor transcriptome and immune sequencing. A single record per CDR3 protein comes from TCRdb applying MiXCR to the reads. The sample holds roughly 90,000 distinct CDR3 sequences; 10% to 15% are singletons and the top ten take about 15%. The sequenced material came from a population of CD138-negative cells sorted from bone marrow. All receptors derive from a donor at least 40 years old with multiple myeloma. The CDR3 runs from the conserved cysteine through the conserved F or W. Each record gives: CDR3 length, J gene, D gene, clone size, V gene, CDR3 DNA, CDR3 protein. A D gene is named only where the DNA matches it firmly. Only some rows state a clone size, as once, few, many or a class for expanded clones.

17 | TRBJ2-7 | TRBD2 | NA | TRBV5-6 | TGTGCCAGCAGCTTGGGGGGGACTAGCGGAATTGCCTACGAGCAGTACTTC | CASSLGGTSGIAYEQYF
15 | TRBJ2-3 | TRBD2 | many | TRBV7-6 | TGTGCCAGCAGCTTTGGGCTAGCGGGAGCTGATACGCAGTATTTT | CASSFGLAGADTQYF
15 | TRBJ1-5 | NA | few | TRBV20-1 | TGCAGTGCTAGAGATTTCAGAGCTAGCAATCAGCCCCAGCATTTT | CSARDFRASNQPQHF
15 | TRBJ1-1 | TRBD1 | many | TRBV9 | TGTGCCAGCAGCGTAGTCCCGACAGGGAGGACTGAAGCTTTCTTT | CASSVVPTGRTEAFF
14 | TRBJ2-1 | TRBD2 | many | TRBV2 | TGTGCCAGCAGTGAACTAGCGGGAGAGTTTGAGCAGTTCTTC | CASSELAGEFEQFF
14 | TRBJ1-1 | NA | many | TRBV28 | TGTGCCAGCAGCTTGCTGGGGGGGAACACTGAAGCTTTCTTT | CASSLLGGNTEAFF
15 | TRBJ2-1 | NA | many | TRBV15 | TGTGCCACCGGGTTGGGGAGGACAAGCCACAATGAGCAGTTCTTC | CATGLGRTSHNEQFF
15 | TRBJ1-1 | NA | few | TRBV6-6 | TGTGCCAGCAGACAGGGAGGGGGTTGGATGGATGAAGCTTTCTTT | CASRQGGGWMDEAFF
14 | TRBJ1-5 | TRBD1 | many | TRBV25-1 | TGTGCCAGCAGTGGGACAGGGGGCAATCAGCCCCAGCATTTT | CASSGTGGNQPQHF
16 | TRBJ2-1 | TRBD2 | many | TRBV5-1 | TGCGCCAGCAGCTTGCCCACTAGCGGGGCGGGGGGAGAGCAGTTCTTC | CASSLPTSGAGGEQFF
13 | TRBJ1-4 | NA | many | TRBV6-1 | TGTGCCAGCACGGGAGGCAATACTGAAAAACTGTTTTTT | CASTGGNTEKLFF
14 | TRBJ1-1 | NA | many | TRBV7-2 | TGTGCCAGCAGCTTAGCAGGATTTGGCACTGAAGCTTTCTTT | CASSLAGFGTEAFF
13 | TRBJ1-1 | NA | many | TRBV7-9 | TGTGCCAGCAGCTTAATGGACTCTCTCGAAGCTTTCTTT | CASSLMDSLEAFF
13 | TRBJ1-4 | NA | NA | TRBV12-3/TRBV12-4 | TGTGCCAGCAGGGGACCAACTAATGAACAACTGTTTTTT | CASRGPTNEQLFF
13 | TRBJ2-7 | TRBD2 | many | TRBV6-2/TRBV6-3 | TGTGCCAGCAGTTGGGGACTAGCTTACGAGCAGTACTTC | CASSWGLAYEQYF
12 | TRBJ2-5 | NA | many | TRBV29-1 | TGCAGCGTTGACAGGGGCCGGGAGACCCAGTACTTC | CSVDRGRETQYF
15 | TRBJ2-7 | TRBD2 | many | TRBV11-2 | TGTGCCAGCAGCTTAGTGTCTAGCGGTTCCTACGAGCAGTACTTC | CASSLVSSGSYEQYF
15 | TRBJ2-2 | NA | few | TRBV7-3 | TGTGCCAGCAGCTTAACCCCCCCCCGTAACGGGGAGCTGTTTTTT | CASSLTPPRNGELFF
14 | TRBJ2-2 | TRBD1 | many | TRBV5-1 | TGCGCCAGCAGCATTCGGACAGGGGACGGGGAGCTGTTTTTT | CASSIRTGDGELFF
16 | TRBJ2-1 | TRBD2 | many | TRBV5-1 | TGCGCCAGCAGCTTGGCCCCACTAGCGAGCTACAATGAGCAGTTCTTC | CASSLAPLASYNEQFF
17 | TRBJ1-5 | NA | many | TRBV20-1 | TGCAGTGCTGCCCTGGGGGGGCCCGCGCCGAGCAATCAGCCCCAGCATTTT | CSAALGGPAPSNQPQHF
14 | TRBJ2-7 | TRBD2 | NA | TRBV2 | TGTGCCAGCAGCCCCCTAGCGGGAGTGGTTGAGCAGTACTTC | CASSPLAGVVEQYF
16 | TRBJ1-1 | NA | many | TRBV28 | TGTGCCAGCAGTCCCCCAGGACAGAGGGCGAACACTGAAGCTTTCTTT | CASSPPGQRANTEAFF
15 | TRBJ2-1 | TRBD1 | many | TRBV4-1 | TGCGCCAGCAGCCAAGATATAGGGGGCCTCAATGAGCAGTTCTTC | CASSQDIGGLNEQFF
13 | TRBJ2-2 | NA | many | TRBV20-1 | TGCAGTGCTTCCCCGCAATCCACCGGGGAGCTGTTTTTT | CSASPQSTGELFF
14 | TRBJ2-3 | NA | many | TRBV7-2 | TGTGCCAGCAGCTTATCGGCTGGCACAGATACGCAGTATTTT | CASSLSAGTDTQYF
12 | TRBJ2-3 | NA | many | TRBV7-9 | TGTGCCAGCAGCCGACTTGGAGATACGCAGTATTTT | CASSRLGDTQYF
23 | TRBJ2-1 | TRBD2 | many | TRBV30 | TGTGCCTGGAGTCCAAGCGGATCCCTACTAGCGGGGAGGGGGGGAGGTACGTACAATGAGCAGTTCTTC | CAWSPSGSLLAGRGGGTYNEQFF
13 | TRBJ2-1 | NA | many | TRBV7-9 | TGTGCCAGCAGCCCCCCGTCCTACAATGAGCAGTTCTTC | CASSPPSYNEQFF
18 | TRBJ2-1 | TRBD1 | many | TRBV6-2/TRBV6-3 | TGTGCCAGCAGTTCATCCTCTCTCCGACAGGGGGGATACAATGAGCAGTTCTTC | CASSSSSLRQGGYNEQFF
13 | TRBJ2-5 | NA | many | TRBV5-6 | TGTGCCAGCAGCTTGGTCCTACAAGAGACCCAGTACTTC | CASSLVLQETQYF